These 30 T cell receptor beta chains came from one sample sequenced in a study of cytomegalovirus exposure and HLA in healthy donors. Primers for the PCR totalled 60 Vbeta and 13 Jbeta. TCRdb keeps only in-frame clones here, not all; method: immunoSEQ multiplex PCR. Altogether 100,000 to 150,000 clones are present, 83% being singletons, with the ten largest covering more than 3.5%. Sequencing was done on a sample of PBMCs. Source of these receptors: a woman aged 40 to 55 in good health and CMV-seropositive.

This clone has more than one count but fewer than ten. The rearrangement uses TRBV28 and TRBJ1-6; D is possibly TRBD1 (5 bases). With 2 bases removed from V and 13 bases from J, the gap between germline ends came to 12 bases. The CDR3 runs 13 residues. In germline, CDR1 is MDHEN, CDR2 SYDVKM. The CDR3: CASSLEARGPLHF. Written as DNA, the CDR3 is TGTGCCAGCAGTTTAGAAGCACGGGGGCCCCTCCACTTT. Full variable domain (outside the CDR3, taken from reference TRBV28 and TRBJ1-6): DVKVTQSSRYLVKRTGEKVFLECVQDMDHENMFWYRQDPGLGLRLIYFSYDVKMKEKGDIPEGYSVSREKKERFSLILESASTNQTSMYLCASSLEARGPLHFGNGTRLTVT.

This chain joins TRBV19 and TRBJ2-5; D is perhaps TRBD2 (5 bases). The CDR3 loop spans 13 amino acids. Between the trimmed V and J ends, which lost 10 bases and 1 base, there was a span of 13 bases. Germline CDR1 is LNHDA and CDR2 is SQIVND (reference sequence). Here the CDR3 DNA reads TGTGCCACGGAGGCTAGCCCCCAAGAGACCCAGTACTTC. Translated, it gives CATEASPQETQYF.

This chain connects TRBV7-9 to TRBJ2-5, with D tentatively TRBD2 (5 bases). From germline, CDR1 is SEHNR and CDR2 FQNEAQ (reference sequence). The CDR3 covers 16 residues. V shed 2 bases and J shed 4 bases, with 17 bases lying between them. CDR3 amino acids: CASSLFNPRGRETQYF. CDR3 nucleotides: TGTGCCAGCAGCTTATTCAACCCACGGGGTCGAGAGACCCAGTACTTC.

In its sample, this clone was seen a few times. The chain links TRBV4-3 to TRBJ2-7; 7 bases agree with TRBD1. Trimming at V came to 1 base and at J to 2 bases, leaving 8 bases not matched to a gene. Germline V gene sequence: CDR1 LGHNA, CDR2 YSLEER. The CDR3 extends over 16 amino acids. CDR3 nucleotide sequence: TGCGCCAGCAGCCAAGGGGCGACAGGGTCCCCCTACGAGCAGTACTTC. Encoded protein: CASSQGATGSPYEQYF.

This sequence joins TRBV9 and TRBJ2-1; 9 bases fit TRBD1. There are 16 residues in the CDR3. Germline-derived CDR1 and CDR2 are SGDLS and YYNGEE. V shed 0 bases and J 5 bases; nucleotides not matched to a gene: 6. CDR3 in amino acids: CASSVVGTGSDNEQFF. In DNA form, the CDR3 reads TGTGCCAGCAGCGTAGTAGGGACAGGGAGCGACAATGAGCAGTTCTTC.

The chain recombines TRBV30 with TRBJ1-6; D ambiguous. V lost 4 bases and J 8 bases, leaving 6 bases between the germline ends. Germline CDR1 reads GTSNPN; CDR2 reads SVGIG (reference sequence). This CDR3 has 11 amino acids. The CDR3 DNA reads TGTGCCTGGAAGATAGATTCACCCCTCCACTTT. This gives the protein CAWKIDSPLHF. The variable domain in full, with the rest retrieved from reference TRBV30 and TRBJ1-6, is SQTIHQWPATLVQPVGSPLSLECTVEGTSNPNLYWYRQAAGRGLQLLFYSVGIGQISSEVPQNLSASRPQDRQFILSSKKLLLSDSGFYLCAWKIDSPLHFGNGTRLTVT.

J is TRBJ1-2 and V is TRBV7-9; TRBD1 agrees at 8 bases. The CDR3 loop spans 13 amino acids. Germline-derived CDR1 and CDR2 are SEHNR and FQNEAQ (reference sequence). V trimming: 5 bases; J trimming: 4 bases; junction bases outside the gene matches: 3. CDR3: CASSPGTGYGYTF. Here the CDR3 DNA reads TGTGCCAGCAGCCCAGGGACAGGCTATGGCTACACCTTC.

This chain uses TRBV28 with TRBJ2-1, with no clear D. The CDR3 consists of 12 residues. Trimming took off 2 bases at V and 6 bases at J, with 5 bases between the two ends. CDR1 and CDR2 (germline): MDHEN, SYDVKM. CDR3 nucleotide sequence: TGTGCCAGCAGTTTACTCGGCAATGAGCAGTTCTTC. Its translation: CASSLLGNEQFF.

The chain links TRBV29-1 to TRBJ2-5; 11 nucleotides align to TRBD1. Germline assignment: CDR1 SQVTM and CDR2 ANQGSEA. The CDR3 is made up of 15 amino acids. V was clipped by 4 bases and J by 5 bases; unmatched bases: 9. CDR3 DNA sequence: TGCAGCGTTGGTCCTGGGACAGGGGGTTTCGAGACCCAGTACTTC. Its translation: CSVGPGTGGFETQYF.

CDR3 sequence reads: CASRQQSNTEAFF. The CDR3 nucleotides read TGTGCCAGCAGACAACAGTCGAACACTGAAGCTTTCTTT. The rearrangement uses TRBV6-6 and TRBJ1-1; D remains ambiguous. This CDR3 is 13 amino acids long. Trimming removed 6 bases from V and 1 base from J, with 9 bases in between. From germline, CDR1 is MNHNY and CDR2 SVGAGI (reference sequence).

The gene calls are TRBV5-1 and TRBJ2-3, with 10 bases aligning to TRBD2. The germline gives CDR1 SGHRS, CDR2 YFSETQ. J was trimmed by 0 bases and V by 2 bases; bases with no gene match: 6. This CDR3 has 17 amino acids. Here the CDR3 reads CASSLSGLAASTDTQYF. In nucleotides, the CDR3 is TGCGCCAGCAGCTTATCAGGACTAGCGGCAAGCACAGATACGCAGTATTTT.

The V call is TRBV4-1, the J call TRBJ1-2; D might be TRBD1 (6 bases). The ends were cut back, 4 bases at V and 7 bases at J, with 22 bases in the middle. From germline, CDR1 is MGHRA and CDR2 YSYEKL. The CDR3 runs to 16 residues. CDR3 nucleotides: TGCGCCAGCAGCCCTCCCGTAGGGTCAGGGGCGGGTGGCTACACCTTC. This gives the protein CASSPPVGSGAGGYTF.

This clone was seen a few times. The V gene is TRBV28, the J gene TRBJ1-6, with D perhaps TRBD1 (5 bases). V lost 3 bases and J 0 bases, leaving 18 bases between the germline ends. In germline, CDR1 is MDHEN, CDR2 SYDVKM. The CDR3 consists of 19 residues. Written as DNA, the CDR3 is TGTGCCAGCAGTTTCCGGGCCAGGGTGGACCTCTCCTATAATTCACCCCTCCACTTT. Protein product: CASSFRARVDLSYNSPLHF.

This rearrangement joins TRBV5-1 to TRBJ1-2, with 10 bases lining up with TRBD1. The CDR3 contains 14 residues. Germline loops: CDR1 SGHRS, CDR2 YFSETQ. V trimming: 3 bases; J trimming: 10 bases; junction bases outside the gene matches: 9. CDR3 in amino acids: CASSYRQGADVYTF. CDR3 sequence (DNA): TGCGCCAGCAGCTACCGACAGGGGGCGGATGTCTACACCTTC.

The CDR3 is CASSVGAGFSYNEQFF. Here the CDR3 DNA reads TGTGCCAGCAGCGTAGGGGCGGGATTCTCCTACAATGAGCAGTTCTTC. This sequence joins TRBV9 and TRBJ2-1; weak D call: TRBD2 (6 bases). The V end lost 0 bases, the J end lost 0 bases, and 10 bases lay between the germline ends. CDR3 length: 16 residues. Germline loops: CDR1 SGDLS, CDR2 YYNGEE.

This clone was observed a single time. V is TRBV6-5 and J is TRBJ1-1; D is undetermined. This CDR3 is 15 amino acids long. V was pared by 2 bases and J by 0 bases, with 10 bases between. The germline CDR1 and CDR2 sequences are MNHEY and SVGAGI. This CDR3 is CASSYAAVMNTEAFF. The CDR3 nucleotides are TGTGCCAGCAGTTACGCGGCAGTGATGAACACTGAAGCTTTCTTT.

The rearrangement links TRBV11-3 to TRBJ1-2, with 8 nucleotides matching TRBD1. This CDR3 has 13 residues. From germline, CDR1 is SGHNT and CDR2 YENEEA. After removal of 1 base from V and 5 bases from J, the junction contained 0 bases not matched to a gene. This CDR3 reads CASSLGQGYGYTF. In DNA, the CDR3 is TGTGCCAGCAGCTTAGGACAGGGGTATGGCTACACCTTC.

CDR3 sequence: CASSDEQVMDEQFF. In DNA form, the CDR3 reads TGTGCCAGCAGTGACGAACAGGTTATGGATGAGCAGTTCTTC. This chain uses TRBV28 with TRBJ2-1, with D perhaps TRBD1 (5 bases). The germline V gene has CDR1 MDHEN and CDR2 SYDVKM. This CDR3 spans 14 amino acids. V lost 5 bases to trimming and J lost 8 bases, with 16 bases between them.

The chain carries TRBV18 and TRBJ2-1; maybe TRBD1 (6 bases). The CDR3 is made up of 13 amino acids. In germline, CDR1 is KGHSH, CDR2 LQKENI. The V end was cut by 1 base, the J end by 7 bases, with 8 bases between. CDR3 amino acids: CASSPLQGNEQFF. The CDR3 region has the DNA TGTGCCAGCTCACCACTCCAGGGGAATGAGCAGTTCTTC.

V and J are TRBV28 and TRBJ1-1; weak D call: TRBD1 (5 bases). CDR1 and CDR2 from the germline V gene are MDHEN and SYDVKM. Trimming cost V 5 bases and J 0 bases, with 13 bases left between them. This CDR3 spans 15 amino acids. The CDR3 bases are TGTGCCAGCAGTCCCCCACCGGACATGAACACTGAAGCTTTCTTT. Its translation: CASSPPPDMNTEAFF.

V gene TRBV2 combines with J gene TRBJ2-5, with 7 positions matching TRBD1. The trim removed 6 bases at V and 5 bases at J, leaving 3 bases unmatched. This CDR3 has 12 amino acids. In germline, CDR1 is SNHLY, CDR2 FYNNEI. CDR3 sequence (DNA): TGTGCCAGCAGAGGGGGCTGGGAGACCCAGTACTTC. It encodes CASRGGWETQYF.

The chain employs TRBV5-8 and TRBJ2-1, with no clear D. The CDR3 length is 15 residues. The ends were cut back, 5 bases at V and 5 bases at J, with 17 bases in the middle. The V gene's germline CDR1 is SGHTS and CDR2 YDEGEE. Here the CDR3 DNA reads TGTGCCAGCAGGGTCCCAAGGCTAGTGAACAATGAGCAGTTCTTC. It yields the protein CASRVPRLVNNEQFF.

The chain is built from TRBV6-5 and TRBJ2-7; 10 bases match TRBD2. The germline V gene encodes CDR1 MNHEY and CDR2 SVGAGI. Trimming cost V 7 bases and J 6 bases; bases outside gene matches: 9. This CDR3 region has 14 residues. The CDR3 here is CASTLAGGKGEQYF. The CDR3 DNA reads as TGTGCCAGCACATTAGCGGGAGGAAAGGGCGAGCAGTACTTC.

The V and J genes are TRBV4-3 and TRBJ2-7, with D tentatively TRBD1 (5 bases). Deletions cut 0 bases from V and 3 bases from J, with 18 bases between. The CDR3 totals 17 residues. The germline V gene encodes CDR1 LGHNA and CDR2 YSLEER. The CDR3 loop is CASSQDLGAGTLYEQYF. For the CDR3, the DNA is TGCGCCAGCAGCCAAGATTTAGGGGCCGGAACCCTCTACGAGCAGTACTTC.

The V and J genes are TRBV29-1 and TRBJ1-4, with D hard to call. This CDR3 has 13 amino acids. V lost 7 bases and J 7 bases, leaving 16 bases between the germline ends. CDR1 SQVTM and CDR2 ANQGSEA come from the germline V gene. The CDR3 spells CSGLGGSGEKLFF. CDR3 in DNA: TGCAGCGGTCTGGGCGGGAGCGGTGAAAAACTGTTTTTT.

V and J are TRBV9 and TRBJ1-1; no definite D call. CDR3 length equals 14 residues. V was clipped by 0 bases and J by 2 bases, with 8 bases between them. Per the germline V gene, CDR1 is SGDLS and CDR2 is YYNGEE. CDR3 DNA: TGTGCCAGCAGCGTAGAAGAGATCAACACTGAAGCTTTCTTT. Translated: CASSVEEINTEAFF. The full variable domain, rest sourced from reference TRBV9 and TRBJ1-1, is DSGVTQTPKHLITATGQRVTLRCSPRSGDLSVYWYQQSLDQGLQFLIQYYNGEERAKGNILERFSAQQFPDLHSELNLSSLELGDSALYFCASSVEEINTEAFFGQGTRLTVV.

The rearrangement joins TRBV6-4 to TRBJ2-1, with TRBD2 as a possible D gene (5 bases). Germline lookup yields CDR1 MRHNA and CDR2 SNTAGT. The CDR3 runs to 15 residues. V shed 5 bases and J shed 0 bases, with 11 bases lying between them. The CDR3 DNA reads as TGTGCCAGCAGTCCCAGCGGCAGCTCCTACAATGAGCAGTTCTTC. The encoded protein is CASSPSGSSYNEQFF.

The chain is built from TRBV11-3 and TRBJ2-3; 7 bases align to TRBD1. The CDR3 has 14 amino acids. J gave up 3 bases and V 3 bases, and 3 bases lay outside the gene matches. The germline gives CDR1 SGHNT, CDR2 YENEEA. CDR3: CASSLGQNTDTQYF. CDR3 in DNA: TGTGCCAGCAGCTTGGGACAGAATACAGATACGCAGTATTTT.

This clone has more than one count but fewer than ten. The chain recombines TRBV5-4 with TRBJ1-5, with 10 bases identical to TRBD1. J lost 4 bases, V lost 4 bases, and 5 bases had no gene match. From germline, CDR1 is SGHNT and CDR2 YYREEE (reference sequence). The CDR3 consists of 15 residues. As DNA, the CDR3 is TGTGCCAGCAGCGCTGGGACAGGGGAGAATCAGCCCCAGCATTTT. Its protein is CASSAGTGENQPQHF.

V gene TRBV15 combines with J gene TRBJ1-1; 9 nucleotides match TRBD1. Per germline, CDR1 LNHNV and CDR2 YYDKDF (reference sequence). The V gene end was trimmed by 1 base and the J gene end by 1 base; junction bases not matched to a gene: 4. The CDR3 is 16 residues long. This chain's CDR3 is CATSRGQGVGNTEAFF. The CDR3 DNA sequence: TGTGCCACCAGCAGAGGACAGGGGGTTGGGAACACTGAAGCTTTCTTT.